This T cell receptor (beta chain) was captured by sequencing in a study of Tregs in tolerant kidney transplant recipients. On the study more broadly: Sorting used antibodies to exclude donor cells.

Study-level findings and limits: No direct test of biological reproducibility was done here.

Notes on this clone: The antigen remains unidentified.

Data came from immunoSEQ multiplex PCR; TCRdb stores just in-frame clones and leaves some out. The sample contains 15,000 to 20,000 clones, around 71% of which appear only once. V was shortened by 4 bases and J by 4 bases, with 5 bases between the two germline ends. This CDR3 contains 11 residues. Germline CDR1 GTSNPN, CDR2 SVGIG (reference sequence). The TCR sequence derives from a human donor in good health. J is TRBJ2-1 and V is TRBV30; a possible D gene is TRBD1 (5 bases). The specimen was Tregs from blood cultured with allogeneic cells. CDR3 amino acids: CAWTGYNEQFF. The CDR3 bases are TGTGCCTGGACAGGGTACAATGAGCAGTTCTTC.